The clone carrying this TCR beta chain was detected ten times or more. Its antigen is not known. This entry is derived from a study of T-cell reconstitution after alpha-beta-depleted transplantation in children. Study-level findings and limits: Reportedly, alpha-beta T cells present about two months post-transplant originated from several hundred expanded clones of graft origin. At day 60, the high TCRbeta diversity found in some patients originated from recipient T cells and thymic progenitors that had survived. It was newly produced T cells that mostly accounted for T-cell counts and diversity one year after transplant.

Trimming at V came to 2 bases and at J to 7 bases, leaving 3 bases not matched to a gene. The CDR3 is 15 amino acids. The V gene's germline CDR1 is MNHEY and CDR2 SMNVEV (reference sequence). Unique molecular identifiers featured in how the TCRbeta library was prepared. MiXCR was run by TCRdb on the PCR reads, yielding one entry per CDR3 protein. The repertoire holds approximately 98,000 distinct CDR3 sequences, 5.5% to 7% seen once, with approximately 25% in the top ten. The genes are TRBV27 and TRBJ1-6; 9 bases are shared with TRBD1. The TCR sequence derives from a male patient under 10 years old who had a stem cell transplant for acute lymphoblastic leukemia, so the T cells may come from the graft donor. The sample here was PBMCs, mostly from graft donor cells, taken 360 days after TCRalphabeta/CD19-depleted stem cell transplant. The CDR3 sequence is CASSLTGGGNSPLHF. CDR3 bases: TGTGCCAGCAGTTTAACAGGGGGCGGGAATTCACCCCTCCACTTT.